This is a list of T cell receptor beta chains from one sample in a study of T cells in Graves' hyperthyroidism and ophthalmopathy. One entry per CDR3 protein, called by TCRdb with MiXCR from the multiplex PCR reads. The sample has fewer than 350,000 distinct CDR3 sequences; roughly 15% are singletons. Input material: blood. All receptors derive from a woman aged 45-65 years with Graves' hyperthyroidism that later progressed to Graves' ophthalmopathy. CDR3s include the opening cysteine and the closing phenylalanine or tryptophan. Fields, in order: V gene, J gene, D gene, clone size, CDR3 DNA, CDR3 protein. The D gene is left open where the match is weak. Rows give clone size only sometimes, using once, few, many, or a class for an expanded clone.

TRBV20-1	TRBJ2-1	.	.	TGCAGTGCTAGAGGGGTGGATAATGAGCAGTTCTTC	CSARGVDNEQFF
TRBV9	TRBJ1-1	.	few	TGTGCCAGCAGCCAGAGTAACAGGCGGGAGGACGCTTTCTTT	CASSQSNRREDAFF
TRBV28	TRBJ1-3	.	many	TGTGCCAGCAGAAAGGGGGGCAACTCTGGAAACACCATATATTTT	CASRKGGNSGNTIYF
TRBV7-9	TRBJ2-2	.	many	TGTGCCAGCAGCGTCCAGGGGCCAGGGGAGCTGTTTTTT	CASSVQGPGELFF
TRBV11-2	TRBJ2-7	.	few	TGTGCCAGCAGCTTAGTTTGGGGCTACCGAAACTACGAGCAGTACTTC	CASSLVWGYRNYEQYF
TRBV10-3	TRBJ2-1	.	many	TGTGCCATCAGTGAGTCTGAACAAGGGGGCTCCTACAATGAGCAGTTCTTC	CAISESEQGGSYNEQFF
TRBV7-9	TRBJ1-5	.	many	TGTGCCAGCAGCTTGGTAGGGGGAAGGCCCCAGCATTTT	CASSLVGGRPQHF
TRBV20-1	TRBJ2-1	TRBD1	many	TGCAGTGCTAGAGACGGACAGGGGGCCCCCAATGAGCAGTTCTTC	CSARDGQGAPNEQFF
TRBV2	TRBJ1-1	.	.	TGTGCCAGCAGGCTATTACAGGGTGGGACTGAAGCTTTCTTT	CASRLLQGGTEAFF
TRBV19	TRBJ2-5	.	.	TGTGCCAGTAGTATCCAGCTGGGAGAGACCCAGTACTTC	CASSIQLGETQYF